The sequence of this T cell receptor (beta chain) was determined in a study of cytomegalovirus exposure and HLA in healthy donors. In the study overall: Genotyping showed roughly 77% of a few hundred donors falling in the Caucasian-associated ancestry cluster. Findings and caveats of the study: An analysis was carried out at a later point. It showed that HLA-associated TCR beta chains were more clonally expanded than equally common non-associated chains. Specificity for CMV antigens was confirmed in vitro for a few of the CMV-associated chains. Later, TCR association rates were found to vary by HLA locus, highest for DRB1 and lowest for HLA-C.

With 60 Vbeta and 13 Jbeta primers, the PCR was carried out. The repertoire was sequenced with immunoSEQ multiplex PCR; TCRdb's copy has only in-frame clones and lacks some. The table lists 100,000 to 150,000 clones, about 9.4% of them singletons. Germline V gene lookup returns CDR1 SGHDT and CDR2 YYEEEE. The CDR3 extends over 15 amino acids. Trimming pared 5 bases from V and 6 bases from J, leaving 17 bases between. Details on this clone: Its antigen is still unknown.

Sequenced input: PBMCs. This receptor was taken from a middle-aged woman in good health and CMV-seropositive. The genes are TRBV5-6 and TRBJ2-2, with D perhaps TRBD2 (7 bases). CDR3 in amino acids: CASRATGRGAGELFF. In DNA form, the CDR3 reads TGTGCCAGCAGGGCTACAGGGAGGGGAGCCGGGGAGCTGTTTTTT.